Listed below are T cell receptor beta chains from one sample, sequenced in a study of patients and donors after allogeneic stem cell transplantation. MiXCR, run by TCRdb on the RT-PCR reads, gives a single entry per CDR3 protein. The table lists 900,000 to 1,000,000 distinct CDR3 sequences, 18% of them singletons, with around 5.5% in the top ten. Sequencing was performed on blood, either unsorted or a sorted T cell fraction (not recorded which). The source of these receptors is a human donor who was either an allogeneic HSCT recipient or a stem cell or donor lymphocyte infusion donor (not recorded which). It is not recorded whose cells these are; they may come from a transplant donor. The CDR3 runs from the conserved cysteine through the conserved F or W. Each record gives: J gene, V gene, clone size, D gene, CDR3 protein, CDR3 DNA. The D gene is left open where the match is weak. Expanded clones get a size class; other rows say once, few or many, or leave the size out.

TRBJ2-5,TRBV19,.,.,CASSGRGAQETQYF,TGTGCCAGTAGTGGGAGAGGGGCTCAAGAGACCCAGTACTTC
TRBJ2-7,TRBV24-1,few,TRBD1,CATSELPATGAAYEQYF,TGTGCCACCAGTGAGCTCCCCGCGACAGGGGCGGCCTACGAGCAGTACTTC
TRBJ1-1,TRBV5-4,.,TRBD1,CASSQNDRGQTEAFF,TGTGCCAGCAGCCAAAATGACAGGGGGCAAACTGAAGCTTTCTTT
TRBJ1-1,TRBV12-5,.,.,CASGLDFPVMFTEAFF,TGTGCTAGTGGTTTGGATTTTCCGGTGATGTTCACTGAAGCTTTCTTT
TRBJ2-1,TRBV11-2,.,TRBD2,CASTPLAGSYNEQFF,TGTGCCAGCACCCCTCTAGCGGGAAGTTACAATGAGCAGTTCTTC
TRBJ1-6,TRBV30,.,.,CAWSPPGTVRSLHF,TGTGCCTGGAGTCCCCCCGGGACGGTCCGGTCCCTCCACTTT
TRBJ2-5,TRBV12-3/TRBV12-4,many,.,CASSLTGIQETQYF,TGTGCCAGCAGTCTAACAGGGATCCAAGAGACCCAGTACTTC
TRBJ2-5,TRBV20-1,.,.,CSAREGRETQYF,TGCAGTGCTAGAGAGGGGAGAGAGACCCAGTACTTC
TRBJ1-5,TRBV20-1,.,.,CSARDRGDEPQHF,TGCAGTGCTAGAGATCGGGGGGATGAGCCCCAGCATTTT
TRBJ1-1,TRBV20-1,few,.,CSAVLPVPGKNTEAFF,TGCAGTGCTGTCTTACCGGTCCCCGGAAAGAACACTGAAGCTTTCTTT
TRBJ1-2,TRBV30,.,TRBD1,CAHGTGGFDGYTF,TGTGCCCACGGGACAGGGGGCTTCGATGGCTACACCTTC
TRBJ1-2,TRBV30,.,.,CAWSVTPERGYTF,TGTGCCTGGAGTGTGACGCCAGAGCGTGGCTACACCTTC
TRBJ1-2,TRBV20-1,few,.,CSASPLGGYTF,TGCAGTGCTAGCCCCCTCGGTGGCTACACCTTC
TRBJ1-1,TRBV19,few,TRBD1,CASSDRGITEAFF,TGTGCCAGTTCGGACAGGGGAATCACTGAAGCTTTCTTT
TRBJ2-7,TRBV10-3,few,.,CATIKGGQNSYEQYF,TGTGCCACCATTAAGGGGGGACAGAACTCCTACGAGCAGTACTTC
TRBJ2-7,TRBV7-9,.,.,CASSFATRFDEQYF,TGTGCCAGCAGCTTTGCCACCAGATTCGACGAGCAGTACTTC
TRBJ2-3,TRBV20-1,.,.,CSASRASDTQYF,TGCAGTGCTAGTAGAGCTTCAGATACGCAGTATTTT
TRBJ1-5,TRBV30,.,TRBD1,CAWTTGQGQPQHF,TGTGCCTGGACGACAGGGCAAGGTCAGCCCCAGCATTTT
TRBJ2-3,TRBV18,.,TRBD2,CASSPKTSGYTDTQYF,TGTGCCAGCTCACCCAAGACTAGCGGTTACACAGATACGCAGTATTTT
TRBJ2-3,TRBV4-3,few,TRBD2,CASSQDLTSGGRTDTQYF,TGCGCCAGCAGCCAAGATCTAACGAGCGGGGGACGCACAGATACGCAGTATTTT
TRBJ2-6,TRBV5-1,.,.,CASSLKLAASGANVLTF,TGCGCCAGCAGCTTGAAACTTGCTGCTTCTGGGGCCAACGTCCTGACTTTC
TRBJ1-1,TRBV29-1,many,.,CSAIRGTEAFF,TGCAGTGCTATTCGGGGCACTGAAGCTTTCTTT
TRBJ1-2,TRBV29-1,few,TRBD1,CSVLEGAGYGYTF,TGCAGCGTACTCGAGGGGGCCGGCTATGGCTACACCTTC
TRBJ1-4,TRBV4-1,few,.,CASSQVIYEKLFF,TGCGCCAGCAGCCAAGTCATTTATGAAAAACTGTTTTTT
TRBJ2-7,TRBV6-1,few,.,CASSQTTGRSYEQYF,TGTGCCAGCAGTCAGACTACTGGGCGCTCCTACGAGCAGTACTTC